What follows describes a single T cell receptor (beta chain). Libraries were prepared by immunoSEQ multiplex PCR; TCRdb keeps only in-frame clonotypes and omits some of them. The sample lists 110,000 to 150,000 clones, roughly nine tenths seen once, with approximately 0.7% in the top ten. CDR3 length equals 17 residues. The junction had 10 bases not matched to a gene; V was cut back by 4 bases and J by 5 bases. CDR1 is SGHRS, CDR2 YFSETQ, per germline. The data stem from a study of cytomegalovirus exposure and HLA in healthy donors. This TCR came from a young man in good health and CMV-seronegative. Source material: PBMCs. This chain links TRBV5-1 with TRBJ2-7; 15 nucleotides line up with TRBD2. The CDR3 loop reads CASSPLEGLAGGDEQYF. The CDR3 nucleotides are TGCGCCAGCAGCCCCCTCGAGGGACTAGCGGGGGGAGACGAGCAGTACTTC.